This TCR beta chain was sequenced in a study of beta chain features in type 1 diabetes. The authors reverse transcribed all of the isolated RNA, so sequencing captured expressed TCRB transcripts. Produced via immunoSEQ multiplex PCR; TCRdb's table is partial and in-frame only. Here the sample spans about 930,000 clones, about a sixth being singletons. In its sample, this clone was seen once. The germline V gene has CDR1 KGHSH and CDR2 LQKENI. V was pared by 2 bases and J by 0 bases, with 10 bases between. This CDR3 region has 15 residues. The TCR was taken from a young woman in good health. The chain links TRBV18 to TRBJ1-1; D is uncertain. The sequencing sample was made of naive CD4+ T cells from blood. This chain's CDR3 is CASSPKSGLNTEAFF. CDR3 DNA: TGTGCCAGCTCACCAAAATCGGGGTTGAACACTGAAGCTTTCTTT.